These 31 T cell receptor beta chains were all obtained from the same sample, sequenced in a study of cytomegalovirus exposure and HLA in healthy donors. Data came from immunoSEQ multiplex PCR; TCRdb stores just in-frame clones and leaves some out. Among about 160,000 clones listed, around 90% were seen once. Sequencing input: PBMCs. The receptors were sampled from a man between 18 and 29 years old in good health and CMV-seronegative.

This clone came up a few times. V gene TRBV2 combines with J gene TRBJ1-5; D is perhaps TRBD1 (5 bases). Trimming left V 4 bases short and J 3 bases short, with 13 bases between. CDR1 SNHLY and CDR2 FYNNEI come from the germline V gene. The CDR3 runs to 15 residues. CDR3 in DNA: TGTGCCAGCAGTGTCGGTACGGGGGACAATCAGCCCCAGCATTTT. Residues: CASSVGTGDNQPQHF.

This chain connects TRBV6-5 to TRBJ2-3; 10 positions match TRBD2. CDR1 MNHEY and CDR2 SVGAGI come from the germline V gene. The CDR3 contains 15 residues. The V gene end was trimmed by 7 bases and the J gene end by 5 bases; junction bases not matched to a gene: 9. CDR3 sequence: CASTRSGGARDTQYF. In nucleotides, the CDR3 is TGTGCCAGCACCCGGAGCGGGGGGGCGCGAGATACGCAGTATTTT.

The chain recombines TRBV6-1 with TRBJ1-2; TRBD1 aligns across 7 bases. Germline CDR1 is MNHNS and CDR2 is SASEGT. The CDR3 is 12 residues long. J gave up 8 bases and V 4 bases, and 4 bases lay outside the gene matches. The CDR3 region has the DNA TGTGCCAGCAGTGGACAGGGATGGGGCTACACCTTC. This codes for CASSGQGWGYTF.

V gene TRBV6-1 combines with J gene TRBJ1-4, with a tentative D call TRBD1 (6 bases). CDR3 length: 13 amino acids. V gave up 10 bases and J gave up 5 bases, with 14 bases separating them. Germline V CDR1 and CDR2: MNHNS, SASEGT. The CDR3 loop is CATSRTANEKLFF. CDR3 in DNA: TGTGCCACCAGCCGGACAGCAAATGAAAAACTGTTTTTT.

The chain couples TRBV6-6 to TRBJ2-7, with D uncertain. This CDR3 spans 13 amino acids. Germline V gene lookup returns CDR1 MNHNY and CDR2 SVGAGI (reference sequence). Trimming took 4 bases from V and 1 from J, leaving 8 bases between them. CDR3 in DNA: TGTGCCAGCAGTTCCCGGGTGTCCTACGAGCAGTACGTC. Its protein is CASSSRVSYEQYV.

The rearrangement joins TRBV5-1 to TRBJ1-1; possibly TRBD1 for D (6 bases). Trimming left V 0 bases short and J 6 bases short, with 9 bases between. This CDR3 comprises 13 residues. The germline gives CDR1 SGHRS, CDR2 YFSETQ. The CDR3 bases are TGCGCCAGCAGCTTGGGGGGGCTAGCTGAAGCTTTCTTT. It yields the protein CASSLGGLAEAFF.

The rearrangement uses TRBV19 and TRBJ1-1; tentatively, D is TRBD1 (6 bases). The CDR3 consists of 13 residues. Per germline, CDR1 LNHDA and CDR2 SQIVND (reference sequence). Trimming removed 6 bases at V and 5 bases at J, with 13 bases between. The DNA of the CDR3 is TGTGCCAGTAGCTACAGGGAGGGGACTGAAGCTTTCTTT. Protein sequence: CASSYREGTEAFF.

The genes are TRBV18 and TRBJ1-1; D is ambiguous. This CDR3 has 15 residues. Germline V gene data show CDR1 as KGHSH and CDR2 as LQKENI. V shed 3 bases and J shed 7 bases, with 18 bases lying between them. CDR3 protein: CASSPGMGNSNEAFF. CDR3 DNA: TGTGCCAGCTCACCCGGGATGGGTAACAGTAATGAAGCTTTCTTT.

The V call is TRBV11-2, the J call TRBJ2-7; 13 bases are a match to TRBD2. Germline CDR1 and CDR2: SGHAT and FQNNGV. V lost 5 bases, J lost 4 bases, and 8 bases stayed unmatched. This CDR3 is built from 16 residues. The CDR3 protein is CASSPGTSGKIYEQYF. The CDR3 DNA reads as TGTGCCAGCAGCCCCGGGACTAGCGGGAAAATTTACGAGCAGTACTTC.

The chain recombines TRBV4-1 with TRBJ2-7; 10 bases map to TRBD2. Losses at the gene ends were 3 bases for V and 2 bases for J; bases not matched to a gene: 10. The V gene's germline CDR1 is MGHRA and CDR2 YSYEKL. This CDR3 region has 17 residues. For the CDR3, the DNA is TGCGCCAGCAGCCAGGTGTGGACTAGCGGCCTGACCTACGAGCAGTACTTC. Encoded protein: CASSQVWTSGLTYEQYF.

This chain connects TRBV7-2 to TRBJ2-3; D is possibly TRBD1 (6 bases). From germline, CDR1 is SGHTA and CDR2 FQGNSA. The CDR3 loop spans 14 amino acids. V gave up 5 bases and J gave up 4 bases, with 13 bases separating them. CDR3 amino acids: CASSLSEGADTQYF. CDR3 nucleotides: TGTGCCAGCAGCCTGAGTGAGGGGGCAGATACGCAGTATTTT.

The rearrangement joins TRBV6-5 to TRBJ2-2, with D possibly TRBD2 on 5 matching bases. CDR3 length: 16 residues. Per the germline V gene, CDR1 is MNHEY and CDR2 is SVGAGI. The germline V and J ends were trimmed by 4 bases and 2 bases, with 14 bases remaining between them. The chain's CDR3 is CASSFYGILNTGELFF. CDR3 nucleotides: TGTGCCAGCAGTTTTTACGGGATTCTTAACACCGGGGAGCTGTTTTTT.

The V and J genes are TRBV28 and TRBJ1-2, with 7 bases identical to TRBD1. Looked up from germline, CDR1 is MDHEN and CDR2 is SYDVKM. The CDR3 covers 15 residues. V shed 6 bases and J 4 bases; nucleotides not matched to a gene: 11. The CDR3 loop reads CASSTTSRGVYGYTF. The CDR3, as DNA: TGTGCCAGCAGCACCACTTCCAGGGGGGTCTATGGCTACACCTTC.

The sample holds one count of this clone. The chain carries TRBV7-2 and TRBJ2-7; the match to TRBD1 covers 8 bases. Germline loops: CDR1 SGHTA, CDR2 FQGNSA. The V segment lost 4 bases and the J segment 1 base; nucleotides outside the gene matches: 12. CDR3 length equals 17 residues. CDR3 residues: CASSSTMGQDWSYEQYF. CDR3 in DNA: TGTGCCAGCAGCTCGACAATGGGACAGGATTGGTCCTACGAGCAGTACTTC. The full variable domain, rest sourced from reference TRBV7-2 and TRBJ2-7, is GAGVSQSPSNKVTEKGKDVELRCDPISGHTALYWYRQSLGQGLEFLIYFQGNSAPDKSGLPSDRFSAERTGGSVSTLTIQRTQQEDSAVYLCASSSTMGQDWSYEQYFGPGTRLTVT.

The chain is built from TRBV29-1 and TRBJ2-3; the match to TRBD2 covers 8 bases. The trim removed 1 base at V and 2 bases at J, leaving 14 bases unmatched. Germline V gives CDR1 SQVTM, CDR2 ANQGSEA. There are 18 residues in the CDR3. The CDR3 DNA reads as TGCAGCGTTGAAGTTCGGGTTAGCGGGAAGCTACTCACAGATACGCAGTATTTT. This sequence encodes CSVEVRVSGKLLTDTQYF.

The rearrangement links TRBV28 to TRBJ1-2; 10 bases match TRBD1. The length of the CDR3 is 22 residues. In germline, CDR1 is MDHEN, CDR2 SYDVKM. J gave up 4 bases and V 4 bases, and 27 bases lay outside the gene matches. The chain's CDR3 is CASSSPGDRGGSVSVPRYGYTF. CDR3 coding DNA: TGTGCCAGCAGTTCCCCCGGGGACAGGGGCGGATCTGTATCGGTGCCCCGCTATGGCTACACCTTC.

This CDR3 is CASSPDGDYGYTF. DNA of the CDR3: TGTGCCAGCTCACCAGACGGGGACTATGGCTACACCTTC. The genes are TRBV18 and TRBJ1-2; D unresolved. The V end was cut by 2 bases, the J end by 3 bases, with 7 bases between. The CDR3 is 13 amino acids. CDR1 is KGHSH, CDR2 LQKENI, per germline.

The CDR3 coding sequence is TGCAGCGTTGCGGGGCAAGCGGACAGGGCATATGGCTACACCTTC. Amino acid sequence: CSVAGQADRAYGYTF. V gene TRBV29-1 combines with J gene TRBJ1-2, with 8 nucleotides matching TRBD1. V trimming: 4 bases; J trimming: 5 bases; junction bases outside the gene matches: 12. Germline lookup yields CDR1 SQVTM and CDR2 ANQGSEA. This CDR3 contains 15 residues.

The chain uses TRBV5-5 and TRBJ2-2; 10 bases agree with TRBD2. The CDR3 has 17 amino acids. Unmatched junction bases numbered 8, after V lost 1 base and J lost 5 bases. CDR1 SGHKS and CDR2 YYEKEE come from the germline V gene (reference sequence). CDR3: CASSLTSGLASTGELFF. Here the CDR3 DNA reads TGTGCCAGCAGCTTGACATCGGGACTAGCGAGTACCGGGGAGCTGTTTTTT.

The chain combines TRBV4-1 with TRBJ1-1, with D maybe TRBD1 (6 bases). Germline CDR1 MGHRA, CDR2 YSYEKL. The CDR3 is made up of 16 amino acids. V shed 4 bases and J shed 4 bases, with 19 bases lying between them. The CDR3 DNA sequence: TGCGCCAGCAGCCTCGATGCCCGGGGGGCGGGCACTGAAGCTTTCTTT. Protein product: CASSLDARGAGTEAFF.

This chain uses TRBV6-5 with TRBJ2-2, with D uncertain. This CDR3 has 15 residues. The V and J ends lost 2 bases and 3 bases respectively, with 10 bases between them. Per germline, CDR1 MNHEY and CDR2 SVGAGI. The CDR3 DNA follows: TGTGCCAGCAGTTACGATAGTTCGGACACCGGGGAGCTGTTTTTT. Protein: CASSYDSSDTGELFF.

V and J are TRBV7-9 and TRBJ2-1; TRBD2 matches 12 bases. Per the germline V gene, CDR1 is SEHNR and CDR2 is FQNEAQ (reference sequence). The CDR3 spans 16 residues. With 1 base clipped from V and 4 bases from J, the junction kept 2 bases outside the gene matches. The CDR3 sequence is CASSLVGTSGYNEQFF. As DNA, the CDR3 is TGTGCCAGCAGCTTAGTCGGGACTAGCGGGTACAATGAGCAGTTCTTC. The complete variable domain, with remaining parts taken from reference TRBV7-9 and TRBJ2-1, reads DTGVSQNPRHKITKRGQNVTFRCDPISEHNRLYWYRQTLGQGPEFLTYFQNEAQLEKSRLLSDRFSAERPKGSFSTLEIQRTEQGDSAMYLCASSLVGTSGYNEQFFGPGTRLTVL.

This clone has a handful of counts. The chain uses TRBV6-5 and TRBJ2-2; perhaps TRBD1 as D (6 bases). Germline CDR1 reads MNHEY; CDR2 reads SVGAGI. Trimming left V 8 bases short and J 4 bases short, with 14 bases between. The CDR3 totals 14 residues. CDR3 sequence reads: CASRRDTSTGELFF. DNA of the CDR3: TGTGCCAGCCGCCGGGACACCTCCACCGGGGAGCTGTTTTTT.

This sequence joins TRBV9 and TRBJ2-7; TRBD2 agrees at 7 bases. Germline V gives CDR1 SGDLS, CDR2 YYNGEE. The V gene end was trimmed by 4 bases and the J gene end by 6 bases; junction bases not matched to a gene: 13. The CDR3 consists of 15 residues. The CDR3 DNA follows: TGTGCCAGCAGCCCTCAGGGAGGGGACGGCCCCGAGCAGTACGTC. As protein: CASSPQGGDGPEQYV.

The genes are TRBV5-4 and TRBJ2-5; possibly TRBD1 for D (8 bases). This CDR3 is 15 amino acids long. Trimming cost V 3 bases and J 3 bases, with 15 bases left between them. Germline CDR1 is SGHNT and CDR2 is YYREEE (reference sequence). The CDR3 nucleotides are TGTGCCAGCAGCTACGACAGGGGAGGGAAAGAGACCCAGTACTTC. Amino acids: CASSYDRGGKETQYF.

The chain joins TRBV7-9 to TRBJ2-7; possible D gene TRBD2, 5 bases. The CDR3 is 13 residues long. Germline values: CDR1 SEHNR, CDR2 FQNEAQ (reference sequence). V lost 4 bases and J 7 bases, leaving 14 bases between the germline ends. The CDR3 DNA reads as TGTGCCAGCAGCTCGGGATCCCCGGGGGAGCAGTACGTC. Translated: CASSSGSPGEQYV.

The chain couples TRBV27 to TRBJ2-7; TRBD1 is a possible D gene (6 bases). Per the germline V gene, CDR1 is MNHEY and CDR2 is SMNVEV (reference sequence). The CDR3 consists of 14 residues. V lost 5 bases and J lost 3, with 14 bases in between. CDR3 in DNA: TGTGCCAGCAGTCACTCGACAGGCTTCTACGAGCAGTACTTC. This translates into CASSHSTGFYEQYF.

The V call is TRBV2, the J call TRBJ2-5; 7 bases fit TRBD1. This CDR3 region has 15 residues. Germline assignment: CDR1 SNHLY and CDR2 FYNNEI. J lost 2 bases, V lost 3 bases, and 6 bases had no gene match. This CDR3 is CASSETGPLQETQYF. In nucleotides, the CDR3 is TGTGCCAGCAGTGAGACAGGGCCGTTACAAGAGACCCAGTACTTC.

The rearrangement uses TRBV5-1 and TRBJ1-1; a weak D match, TRBD1 (5 bases). Deletions cut 7 bases from V and 0 bases from J, with 7 bases between. This CDR3 is 12 amino acids long. In germline, CDR1 is SGHRS, CDR2 YFSETQ. The CDR3 bases are TGCGCCAGCGGGGGGGTGAACACTGAAGCTTTCTTT. It codes for CASGGVNTEAFF.

In its sample, this clone was seen a few times. The CDR3 protein is CASSQESLRGMGGSQLNNEQFF. The CDR3 DNA sequence: TGCGCCAGCAGCCAAGAGTCATTAAGGGGAATGGGCGGGAGTCAGTTAAACAATGAGCAGTTCTTC. The chain carries TRBV4-3 and TRBJ2-1, with 7 bases fitting TRBD2. Germline values: CDR1 LGHNA, CDR2 YSLEER. The CDR3 has 22 residues. Trimming took 0 bases from V and 5 from J; bases not matched to a gene: 25.

V usage is TRBV6-4 and J usage is TRBJ2-3, with 7 bases that match TRBD2. The V gene end was trimmed by 5 bases and the J gene end by 0 bases; junction bases not matched to a gene: 2. Germline CDR1 is MRHNA and CDR2 is SNTAGT. The CDR3 extends over 14 amino acids. CDR3 in amino acids: CASSREGSTDTQYF. The CDR3 DNA sequence: TGTGCCAGCAGTAGGGAGGGGAGCACAGATACGCAGTATTTT.